The rows below give T cell receptor beta chains drawn from one sample of a study of shared clonotypes between healthy human individuals. Measured with immunoSEQ multiplex PCR; TCRdb has only the in-frame clones, and not every one. The sample holds 660,000 or so clones, about 95% seen once. Source material: naive CD8+ T cells sorted from blood. The receptor source for this set is a woman in her twenties or thirties in good health. Each CDR3 is given with its conserved first and last residue. The order of the fields is clone size, J gene, D gene, V gene, CDR3 DNA, CDR3 protein. The D gene is left open where the match is weak. A clone size is listed for some rows: how often the clone was seen (once, few, many), or a class if it is expanded.

clone_size: .; j_call: TRBJ2-2; d_call: .; v_call: TRBV29-1; cdr3_nt: TGCAGCGTTGAATCCCCAGCTGACAGATTGGTCGGGGAGCTGTTTTTT; cdr3_aa: CSVESPADRLVGELFF
clone_size: .; j_call: TRBJ2-1; d_call: TRBD2; v_call: TRBV10-3; cdr3_nt: TGTGCCATCAGTGTGGGACTAGCGGGAGATGAGCAGTTCTTC; cdr3_aa: CAISVGLAGDEQFF
clone_size: .; j_call: TRBJ2-2; d_call: .; v_call: TRBV6-5; cdr3_nt: TGTGCCAGCGGGGGTATCGGGTACACCGGGGAGCTGTTTTTT; cdr3_aa: CASGGIGYTGELFF
clone_size: .; j_call: TRBJ2-2; d_call: .; v_call: TRBV11-3; cdr3_nt: TGTGCCAGCAGCTTAGATCGTGCGCGGGAGAACACCGGGGAGCTGTTTTTT; cdr3_aa: CASSLDRARENTGELFF
clone_size: .; j_call: TRBJ2-7; d_call: .; v_call: TRBV27; cdr3_nt: TGTGCCAGCAGTTTATCGCCGAGAGACAGCTACTACGAGCAGTACTTC; cdr3_aa: CASSLSPRDSYYEQYF
clone_size: .; j_call: TRBJ1-5; d_call: .; v_call: TRBV27; cdr3_nt: TGTGCCAGCAATACAGTTTATAGCAATCAGCCCCAGCATTTT; cdr3_aa: CASNTVYSNQPQHF
clone_size: .; j_call: TRBJ2-3; d_call: .; v_call: TRBV27; cdr3_nt: TGTGCCAGCAGTTCCCCAGATACGCAGTATTTT; cdr3_aa: CASSSPDTQYF
clone_size: once; j_call: TRBJ2-2; d_call: .; v_call: TRBV28; cdr3_nt: TGTGCCAGCAGTCTTTTTCTGGGCCCAAGAACGGCGAACACCGGGGAGCTGTTTTTT; cdr3_aa: CASSLFLGPRTANTGELFF
clone_size: .; j_call: TRBJ2-5; d_call: .; v_call: TRBV10-2; cdr3_nt: TGCGCCAGCAGTGAGTCCGGATACCAAGAGACCCAGTACTTC; cdr3_aa: CASSESGYQETQYF
clone_size: few; j_call: TRBJ1-1; d_call: .; v_call: TRBV20-1; cdr3_nt: TGCAGTGCTAGGTCGGGGGTAGCTTTCTTT; cdr3_aa: CSARSGVAFF
clone_size: .; j_call: TRBJ2-3; d_call: .; v_call: TRBV28; cdr3_nt: TGTGCCAGCAGCACCCCAGACCAACTCCGACCAAGGCAGTATTTT; cdr3_aa: CASSTPDQLRPRQYF
clone_size: .; j_call: TRBJ2-7; d_call: .; v_call: TRBV7-2; cdr3_nt: TGTGCCAGCAGCTTAGATGCCAGCCCTAGGTACGAGCAGTACTTC; cdr3_aa: CASSLDASPRYEQYF